What follows is one T cell receptor beta chain and its context. This entry is derived from a study of OX40 agonist ivuxolimab in advanced cancers. Overall study context: A diagnosis of hepatocellular carcinoma, melanoma, renal cell or head and neck cancer was present in dose-escalation patients. Having had anti-PD-1, anti-PD-L1 or anti-CTLA-4 therapy before was allowed, and roughly 40% had some.

Method: immunoSEQ multiplex PCR; TCRdb's copy keeps in-frame clones and lacks some. In the table there are 16,000 or so clones, approximately 77% of which are singletons. The source of this sequence is an adult with an advanced solid tumor such as melanoma, head and neck, liver or kidney cancer. Sample: CD4+ or CD8+ T cells sorted from blood, taken in a trial of the OX40 agonist ivuxolimab.

In DNA, the CDR3 is TGTGCCAGCAGCCTCGGGCCAGGGGGCTACGCCGGGGAGCTGTTTTTT. As protein: CASSLGPGGYAGELFF. The genes are TRBV13 and TRBJ2-2, with 8 nucleotides matching TRBD1. Germline V CDR1 and CDR2: PRHDT, FYEKMQ (reference sequence). J was trimmed by 6 bases and V by 5 bases; bases with no gene match: 11. The CDR3 consists of 16 residues.